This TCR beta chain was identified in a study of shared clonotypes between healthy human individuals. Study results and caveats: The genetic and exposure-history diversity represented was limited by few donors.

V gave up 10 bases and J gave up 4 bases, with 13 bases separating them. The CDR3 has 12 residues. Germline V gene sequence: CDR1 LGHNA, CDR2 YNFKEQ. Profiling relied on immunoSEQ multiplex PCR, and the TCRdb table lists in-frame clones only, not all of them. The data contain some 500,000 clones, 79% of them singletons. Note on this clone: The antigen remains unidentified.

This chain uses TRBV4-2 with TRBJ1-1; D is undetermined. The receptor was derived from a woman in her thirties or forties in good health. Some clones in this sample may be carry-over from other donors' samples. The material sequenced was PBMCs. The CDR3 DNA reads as TGTGCCACTCGGTCCTGGGCCACTGAAGCTTTCTTT. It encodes CATRSWATEAFF.